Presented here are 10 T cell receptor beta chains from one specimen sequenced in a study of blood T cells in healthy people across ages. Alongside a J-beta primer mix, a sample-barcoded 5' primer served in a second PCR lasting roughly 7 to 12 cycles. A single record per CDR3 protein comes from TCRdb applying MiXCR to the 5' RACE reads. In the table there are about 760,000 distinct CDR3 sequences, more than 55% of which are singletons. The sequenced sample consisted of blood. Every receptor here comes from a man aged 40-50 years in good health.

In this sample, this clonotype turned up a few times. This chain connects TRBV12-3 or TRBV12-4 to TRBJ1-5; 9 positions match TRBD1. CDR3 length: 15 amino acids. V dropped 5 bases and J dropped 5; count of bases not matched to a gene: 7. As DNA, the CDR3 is TGTGCCAGCAGTGGGACAGGGTCTTACCATCAGCCCCAGCATTTT. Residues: CASSGTGSYHQPQHF.

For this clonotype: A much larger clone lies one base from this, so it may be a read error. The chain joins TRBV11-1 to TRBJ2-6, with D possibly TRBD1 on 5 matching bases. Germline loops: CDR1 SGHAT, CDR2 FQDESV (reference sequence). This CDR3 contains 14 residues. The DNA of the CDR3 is TGTGCCAGCAGCCCGATTTCTGGGGCCGACGTCCTGACTTTC. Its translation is CASSPISGADVLTF.

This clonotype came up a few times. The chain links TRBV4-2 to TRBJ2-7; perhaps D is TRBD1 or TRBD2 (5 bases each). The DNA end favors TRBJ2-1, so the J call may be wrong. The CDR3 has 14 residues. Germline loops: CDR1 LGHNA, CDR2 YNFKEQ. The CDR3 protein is CASSQDQGEREQFF. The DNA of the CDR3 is TGTGCCAGCAGCCAAGATCAAGGGGAGCGAGAGCAGTTCTTC.

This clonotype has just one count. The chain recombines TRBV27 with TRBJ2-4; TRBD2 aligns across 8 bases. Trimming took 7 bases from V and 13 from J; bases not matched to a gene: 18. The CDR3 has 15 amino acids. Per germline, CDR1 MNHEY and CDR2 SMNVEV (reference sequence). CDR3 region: CASNRRTSIMDEQYF. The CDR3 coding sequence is TGTGCCAGCAACAGGCGGACTAGCATTATGGATGAGCAGTACTTC.

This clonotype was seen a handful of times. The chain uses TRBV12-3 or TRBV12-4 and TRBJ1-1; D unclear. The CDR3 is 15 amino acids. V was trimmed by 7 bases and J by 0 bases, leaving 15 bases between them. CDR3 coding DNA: TGTGCCAGCAACACCTGGCCTTCCATGAACACTGAAGCTTTCTTT. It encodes CASNTWPSMNTEAFF.

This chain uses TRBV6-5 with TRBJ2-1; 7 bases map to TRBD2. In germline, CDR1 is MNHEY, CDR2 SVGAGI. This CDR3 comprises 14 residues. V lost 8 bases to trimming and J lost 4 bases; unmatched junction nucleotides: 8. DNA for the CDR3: TGTGCCAGCCGAACCCCAGCGGGGTACAATGAGCAGTTCTTC. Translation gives CASRTPAGYNEQFF.

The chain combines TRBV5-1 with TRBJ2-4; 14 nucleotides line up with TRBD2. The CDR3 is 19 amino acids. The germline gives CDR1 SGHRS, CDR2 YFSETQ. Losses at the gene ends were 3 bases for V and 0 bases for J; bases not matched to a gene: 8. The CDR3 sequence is CASSSRGLAGALAKNIQYF. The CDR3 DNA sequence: TGCGCCAGCAGCTCCCGGGGACTAGCGGGGGCCTTAGCCAAAAACATTCAGTACTTC.

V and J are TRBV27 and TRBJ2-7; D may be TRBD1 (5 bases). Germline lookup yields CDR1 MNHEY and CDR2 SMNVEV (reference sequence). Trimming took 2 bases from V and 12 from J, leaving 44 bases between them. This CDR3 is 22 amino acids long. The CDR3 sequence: CASSLRAMVLDKGSARLSTPYF. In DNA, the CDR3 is TGTGCCAGCAGTTTACGGGCCATGGTCTTGGACAAGGGGTCCGCCAGACTCTCGACACCGTACTTC.

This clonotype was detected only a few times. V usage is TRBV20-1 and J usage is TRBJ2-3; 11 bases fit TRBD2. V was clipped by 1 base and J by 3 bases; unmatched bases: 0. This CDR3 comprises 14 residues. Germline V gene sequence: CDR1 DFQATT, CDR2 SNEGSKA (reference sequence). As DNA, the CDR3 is TGCAGTGCTAGAGGGACTAGCGGGACAGATACGCAGTATTTT. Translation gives CSARGTSGTDTQYF.

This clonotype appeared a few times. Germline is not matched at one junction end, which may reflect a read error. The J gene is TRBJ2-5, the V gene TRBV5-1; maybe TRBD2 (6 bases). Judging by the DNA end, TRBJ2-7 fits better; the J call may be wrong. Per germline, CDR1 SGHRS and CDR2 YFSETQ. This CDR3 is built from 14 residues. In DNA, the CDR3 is TGCGCCAGCGGCTTGGAGGGAGGCGGTGGCGAGCAGTACTTC. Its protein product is CASGLEGGGGEQYF.